The 26 T cell receptor beta chains given below trace back to one sample, sequenced in a study of shared clonotypes between healthy human individuals. Only in-frame clones appear in the TCRdb table, and some are missing; sequencing was by immunoSEQ multiplex PCR. The data contain millions of clones, approximately 93% of them singletons. The specimen was naive CD4+ T cells from PBMCs. Subset specified: CD45RA+ positively selected. These receptors originate from a man aged 18 to 29 in good health. Some clones in this sample may be carry-over from other donors' samples.

The chain has TRBV7-3 and TRBJ2-1; 11 bases agree with TRBD2. The CDR3 extends over 15 amino acids. Trimming took 5 bases from V and 4 from J; bases not matched to a gene: 4. Germline CDR1 and CDR2: SGHTA and FQGTGA. The CDR3 loop reads CASSPRLAGYNEQFF. The CDR3 nucleotides read TGTGCCAGCAGCCCACGACTAGCGGGGTACAATGAGCAGTTCTTC. Full variable domain (outside the CDR3, taken from reference TRBV7-3 and TRBJ2-1): GAGVSQTPSNKVTEKGKYVELRCDPISGHTALYWYRQSLGQGPEFLIYFQGTGAADDSGLPNDRFFAVRPEGSVSTLKIQRTERGDSAVYLCASSPRLAGYNEQFFGPGTRLTVL.

The gene calls are TRBV29-1 and TRBJ2-3; 10 bases line up with TRBD1. Per the germline V gene, CDR1 is SQVTM and CDR2 is ANQGSEA. Losses at the gene ends were 3 bases for V and 7 bases for J; bases not matched to a gene: 7. There are 14 residues in the CDR3. The CDR3 bases are TGCAGCGTTGACTATGACAGGGGGCTAAATACGCAGTATTTT. Translating gives CSVDYDRGLNTQYF.

The rearrangement joins TRBV2 to TRBJ1-2; D unresolved. Per germline, CDR1 SNHLY and CDR2 FYNNEI. CDR3 length: 13 residues. V lost 7 bases to trimming and J lost 5 bases, with 14 bases between them. CDR3 residues: CASTPGILYGYTF. CDR3 nucleotides: TGTGCCAGCACCCCCGGGATTCTATATGGCTACACCTTC.

The chain recombines TRBV5-1 with TRBJ1-1; D not resolved. The CDR3 extends over 15 amino acids. The germline V gene has CDR1 SGHRS and CDR2 YFSETQ. Between the trimmed V and J ends, which lost 2 bases and 1 base, there was a span of 12 bases. CDR3 protein: CASSFGSVANTEAFF. As DNA, the CDR3 is TGCGCCAGCAGCTTTGGTTCGGTAGCGAACACTGAAGCTTTCTTT.

This clone was detected a few times. The V call is TRBV7-3, the J call TRBJ1-1, with D unclear. CDR3 length: 14 amino acids. Germline CDR1 is SGHTA and CDR2 is FQGTGA. Trimming left V 2 bases short and J 1 base short, with 8 bases between. The CDR3 coding sequence is TGTGCCAGCAGCTTAGGTCCGTCGAACACTGAAGCTTTCTTT. Its translation is CASSLGPSNTEAFF.

The rearrangement uses TRBV6-1 and TRBJ2-7; possibly TRBD2 for D (6 bases). The ends were cut back, 4 bases at V and 2 bases at J, with 15 bases in the middle. Germline V gene sequence: CDR1 MNHNS, CDR2 SASEGT. The CDR3 sequence is 15 residues long. In nucleotides, the CDR3 is TGTGCCAGCAGTGCATCTTGGGGGGTACCCTACGAGCAGTACTTC. Its protein product is CASSASWGVPYEQYF.

About this clone: The sample carries other DNA sequences with the same CDR3. The chain links TRBV7-9 to TRBJ1-5; no clear D. With 3 bases removed from V and 6 bases from J, the gap between germline ends came to 6 bases. This CDR3 region has 12 residues. Germline values: CDR1 SEHNR, CDR2 FQNEAQ (reference sequence). The CDR3 nucleotides are TGTGCCAGCAGCTTGGACCGTCAGCCCCAGCATTTT. As protein: CASSLDRQPQHF.

The chain uses TRBV19 and TRBJ2-1, with 11 bases aligning to TRBD2. Germline CDR1 and CDR2: LNHDA and SQIVND (reference sequence). CDR3 length equals 14 residues. Trimming took 7 bases from V and 7 from J; bases not matched to a gene: 6. In DNA form, the CDR3 reads TGTGCCAGTACCCCGGGACTAGCGGTGAATGAGCAGTTCTTC. Residues: CASTPGLAVNEQFF.

This chain uses TRBV7-9 with TRBJ2-7; maybe TRBD1 (6 bases). V was pared by 1 base and J by 0 bases, with 10 bases between. CDR3 length equals 15 residues. The germline V gene encodes CDR1 SEHNR and CDR2 FQNEAQ (reference sequence). The CDR3: CASSLVQGYSYEQYF. DNA for the CDR3: TGTGCCAGCAGCTTAGTGCAGGGGTACTCCTACGAGCAGTACTTC.

The rearrangement joins TRBV9 to TRBJ2-7; D might be TRBD2 (6 bases). Trimming pared 4 bases from V and 4 bases from J, leaving 21 bases between. This CDR3 is built from 16 residues. The germline V gene has CDR1 SGDLS and CDR2 YYNGEE. CDR3 amino acids: CASSPRSREAQYEQYF. In nucleotides, the CDR3 is TGTGCCAGCAGCCCCCGTTCGAGGGAGGCCCAATACGAGCAGTACTTC.

The chain combines TRBV6-5 with TRBJ1-1; 11 nucleotides match TRBD1. Germline assignment: CDR1 MNHEY and CDR2 SVGAGI. V lost 7 bases and J lost 5; bases outside the gene matches: 9. This CDR3 spans 15 amino acids. The CDR3 here is CASIGQGAGWTEAFF. DNA of the CDR3: TGTGCCAGCATCGGACAGGGGGCAGGGTGGACTGAAGCTTTCTTT.

The rearrangement joins TRBV21-1 to TRBJ2-1; the table's D call, TRBD2, has no DNA check behind it. TRBV21-1 is classified as a pseudogene. This CDR3 is 18 amino acids long. The CDR3 region has the DNA TGTGCCAGCAGCAAAGACCCCCCCTCGATTCCTAGCGCAAGAGGCGGGTTCTTC. Protein sequence: CASSKDPPSIPSARGGFF.

The chain has TRBV6-4 and TRBJ2-3; the match to TRBD2 covers 16 bases. Germline CDR1 is MRHNA and CDR2 is SNTAGT. V was clipped by 4 bases and J by 2 bases; unmatched bases: 6. There are 18 residues in the CDR3. The CDR3 bases are TGTGCCAGCAGTGCCTACGGGACTAGCGGGAGGGCCACAGATACGCAGTATTTT. Its protein product is CASSAYGTSGRATDTQYF.

This chain connects TRBV14 to TRBJ1-5; TRBD1 might be the D (5 bases). CDR3 length equals 13 residues. V shed 0 bases and J shed 9 bases, with 9 bases lying between them. CDR1 is SGHDN, CDR2 FVKESK, per germline. The CDR3 sequence: CASSQDLGLPQHF. The CDR3 DNA reads as TGTGCCAGCAGCCAAGATTTGGGACTGCCCCAGCATTTT. The whole variable domain, filled in from reference TRBV14 and TRBJ1-5, reads EAGVTQFPSHSVIEKGQTVTLRCDPISGHDNLYWYRRVMGKEIKFLLHFVKESKQDESGMPNNRFLAERTGGTYSTLKVQPAELEDSGVYFCASSQDLGLPQHFGDGTRLSIL.

The chain combines TRBV4-1 with TRBJ2-1; D remains unclear. CDR1 and CDR2 from the germline V gene are MGHRA and YSYEKL. Trimming removed 1 base from V and 0 bases from J, with 10 bases in between. The CDR3 is 16 residues long. CDR3 loop: CASSQVLAASYNEQFF. CDR3 nucleotides: TGCGCCAGCAGCCAAGTATTGGCGGCCTCCTACAATGAGCAGTTCTTC.

The V gene is TRBV5-6, the J gene TRBJ2-7; a weak D match, TRBD1 (6 bases). The V end was cut by 4 bases, the J end by 6 bases, with 14 bases between. Germline V CDR1 and CDR2: SGHDT, YYEEEE. CDR3 length equals 13 residues. CDR3 loop: CASSRRGSAEQYF. CDR3 bases: TGTGCCAGCAGCCGCAGGGGTTCTGCCGAGCAGTACTTC.

The chain carries TRBV7-9 and TRBJ2-5; TRBD2 is a possible D gene (6 bases). CDR1 SEHNR and CDR2 FQNEAQ come from the germline V gene (reference sequence). The V gene lost 1 base and the J gene lost 1 base, with 13 bases spanning the gap. This CDR3 comprises 16 residues. The CDR3 is CASSLVGGVFQETQYF. The CDR3 DNA is TGTGCCAGCAGCTTAGTTGGCGGGGTGTTCCAAGAGACCCAGTACTTC.

This clone occurred once. The chain carries TRBV18 and TRBJ1-4, with D possibly being TRBD1 (5 bases). Germline values: CDR1 KGHSH, CDR2 LQKENI. The germline V and J ends were trimmed by 1 base and 8 bases, with 14 bases remaining between them. The CDR3 covers 15 residues. The CDR3 region has the DNA TGTGCCAGCTCACCACAATCGGGAGGGACGGAAAAACTGTTTTTT. It codes for CASSPQSGGTEKLFF.

Written as DNA, the CDR3 is TGTGCCAGCAGCTTAGCGGTCAGGGGTAATACTGAAGCTTTCTTT. Protein sequence: CASSLAVRGNTEAFF. V usage is TRBV7-6 and J usage is TRBJ1-1, with a weak D call TRBD1 (6 bases). Per germline, CDR1 SGHVS and CDR2 FNYEAQ. The CDR3 is 15 amino acids. The V end lost 0 bases, the J end lost 5 bases, and 13 bases lay between the germline ends.

J is TRBJ2-7 and V is TRBV6-1, with 8 bases fitting TRBD1. This CDR3 comprises 12 residues. V shed 8 bases and J 5 bases; nucleotides not matched to a gene: 5. CDR1 is MNHNS, CDR2 SASEGT, per germline. The chain's CDR3 is CASLTGAHEQYF. The CDR3 nucleotides are TGTGCCAGCCTGACAGGGGCCCACGAGCAGTACTTC.

This chain uses TRBV6-1 with TRBJ2-7, with TRBD1 matching 7 bases. Germline V gene lookup returns CDR1 MNHNS and CDR2 SASEGT. This CDR3 comprises 15 residues. The junction had 7 bases not matched to a gene; V was cut back by 3 bases and J by 2 bases. Here the CDR3 reads CASSDVGQGAYEQYF. The CDR3 bases are TGTGCCAGCAGTGACGTCGGCCAGGGGGCCTACGAGCAGTACTTC.

The chain links TRBV10-1 to TRBJ1-1; tentatively, D is TRBD1 (6 bases). The germline gives CDR1 WNHNN, CDR2 SYGVQD (reference sequence). The CDR3 is made up of 13 amino acids. Trimming took off 6 bases at V and 1 base at J, with 9 bases between the two ends. For the CDR3, the DNA is TGCGCCAGCAGGGAGACAGGGAACACTGAAGCTTTCTTT. Its protein is CASRETGNTEAFF.

In the case of this clone: Other DNA sequences in the same sample also yield this CDR3. This chain joins TRBV20-1 and TRBJ2-7; D possibly corresponds to TRBD2 (6 bases). V gave up 0 bases and J gave up 7 bases, with 7 bases separating them. CDR1 is DFQATT and CDR2 is SNEGSKA in the germline V gene (reference sequence). This CDR3 contains 11 residues. The CDR3 here is CSARDRGEQYF. The CDR3 DNA is TGCAGTGCTAGAGATCGGGGGGAGCAGTACTTC.

The chain carries TRBV28 and TRBJ2-1; the match to TRBD2 covers 11 bases. Germline V gene sequence: CDR1 MDHEN, CDR2 SYDVKM. Germline trimming cut 3 bases from V and 8 bases from J; bases unmatched to any gene: 18. CDR3 length: 19 residues. This chain's CDR3 is CASSFGRRLAGGPIYEQFF. Written as DNA, the CDR3 is TGTGCCAGCAGTTTCGGGAGGCGGCTAGCGGGAGGCCCTATATATGAGCAGTTCTTC.

J is TRBJ2-7 and V is TRBV6-6, with a possible D match to TRBD2 (6 bases). This CDR3 has 12 amino acids. V gave up 9 bases and J gave up 4 bases, with 13 bases separating them. The germline V gene has CDR1 MNHNY and CDR2 SVGAGI (reference sequence). Here the CDR3 DNA reads TGTGCCAGTTCGGACTACCGGTACGAGCAGTACTTC. Its translation: CASSDYRYEQYF.

In regard to this clone: Distinct nucleotide sequences in the sample also encode this CDR3. The chain employs TRBV28 and TRBJ2-1; the D is unclear. In germline, CDR1 is MDHEN, CDR2 SYDVKM. The germline V and J ends were trimmed by 6 bases and 3 bases, with 9 bases remaining between them. The CDR3 extends over 13 amino acids. The CDR3 reads CASSSGLYNEQFF. CDR3 nucleotide sequence: TGTGCCAGCAGCTCCGGGCTCTACAATGAGCAGTTCTTC.